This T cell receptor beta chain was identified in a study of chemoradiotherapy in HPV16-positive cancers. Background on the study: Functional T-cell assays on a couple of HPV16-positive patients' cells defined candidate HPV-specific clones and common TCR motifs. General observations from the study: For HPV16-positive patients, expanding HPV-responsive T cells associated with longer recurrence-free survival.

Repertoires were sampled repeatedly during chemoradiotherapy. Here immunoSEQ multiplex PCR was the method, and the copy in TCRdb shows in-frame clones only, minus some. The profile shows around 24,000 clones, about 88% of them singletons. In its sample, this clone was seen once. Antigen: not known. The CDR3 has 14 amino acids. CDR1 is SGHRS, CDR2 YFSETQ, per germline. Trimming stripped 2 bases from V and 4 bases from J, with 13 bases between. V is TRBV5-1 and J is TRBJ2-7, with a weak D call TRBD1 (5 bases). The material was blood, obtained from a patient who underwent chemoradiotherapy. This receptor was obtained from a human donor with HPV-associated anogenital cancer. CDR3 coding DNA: TGCGCCAGCAGCTTAACCCCTAGGGGTTACGAGCAGTACTTC. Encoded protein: CASSLTPRGYEQYF.